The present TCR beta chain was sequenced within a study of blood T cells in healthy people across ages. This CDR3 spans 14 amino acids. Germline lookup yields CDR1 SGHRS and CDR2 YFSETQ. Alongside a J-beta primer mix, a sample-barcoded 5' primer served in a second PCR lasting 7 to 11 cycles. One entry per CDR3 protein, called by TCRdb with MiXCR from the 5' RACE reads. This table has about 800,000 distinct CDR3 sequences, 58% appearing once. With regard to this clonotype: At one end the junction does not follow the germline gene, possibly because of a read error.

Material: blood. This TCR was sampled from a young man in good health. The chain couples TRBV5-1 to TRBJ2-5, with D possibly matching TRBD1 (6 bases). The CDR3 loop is CASSSGWGQEAQYF. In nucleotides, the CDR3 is TGCGCCAGCAGTTCAGGGTGGGGGCAAGAGGCCCAGTACTTC. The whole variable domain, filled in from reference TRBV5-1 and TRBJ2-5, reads KAGVTQTPRYLIKTRGQQVTLSCSPISGHRSVSWYQQTPGQGLQFLFEYFSETQRNKGNFPGRFSGRQFSNSRSEMNVSTLELGDSALYLCASSSGWGQEAQYFGPGTRLLVL.